A single sample is the source of the 16 T cell receptor beta chains below, sequenced in a study of T cell responses to AZD1222 COVID-19 vaccine. Generated by immunoSEQ multiplex PCR, the TCRdb table keeps only in-frame clones and is missing some. The profile shows about 210,000 clones, 90% to 95% of them singletons. Sequenced here: peripheral blood, sampled 28 days after the second dose of the MenACWY control vaccine. The source is an adult who received the MenACWY meningococcal vaccine as a control.

This sequence joins TRBV5-4 and TRBJ2-3, with TRBD1 identical over 8 bases. In germline, CDR1 is SGHNT, CDR2 YYREEE (reference sequence). The CDR3 consists of 14 residues. After removal of 3 bases from V and 1 base from J, the junction contained 1 base not matched to a gene. CDR3 nucleotide sequence: TGTGCCAGCAGCTCGGACAGGGGCACAGATACGCAGTATTTT. This gives the protein CASSSDRGTDTQYF.

This chain uses TRBV7-9 with TRBJ2-7, with D possibly being TRBD2 (6 bases). CDR1 SEHNR and CDR2 FQNEAQ come from the germline V gene (reference sequence). V shed 4 bases and J shed 4 bases, with 11 bases lying between them. The CDR3 contains 13 residues. In nucleotides, the CDR3 is TGTGCCAGCAGCTGGACTATATATTACGAGCAGTACTTC. It yields the protein CASSWTIYYEQYF.

V and J are TRBV7-2 and TRBJ2-7, with D perhaps TRBD2 (7 bases). The CDR3 covers 15 residues. Germline CDR1 SGHTA, CDR2 FQGNSA. V was clipped by 4 bases and J by 3 bases, with 16 bases between them. CDR3 amino acids: CASSSGGGDLYEQYF. As DNA, the CDR3 is TGTGCCAGCAGCTCCGGAGGGGGGGACCTCTACGAGCAGTACTTC.

In this sample, this clone turned up once. The chain couples TRBV27 to TRBJ2-5; 10 bases align to TRBD2. The J segment lost 5 bases and the V segment lost 5 bases, leaving 11 bases of the junction unmatched. From germline, CDR1 is MNHEY and CDR2 SMNVEV (reference sequence). This CDR3 is built from 16 residues. CDR3 loop: CASSAQLAGDEETQYF. The CDR3 nucleotides are TGTGCCAGCAGTGCACAGCTAGCGGGAGATGAGGAGACCCAGTACTTC.

The V call is TRBV28, the J call TRBJ1-1; 10 nucleotides match TRBD1. Germline V CDR1 and CDR2: MDHEN, SYDVKM. The CDR3 loop spans 17 amino acids. J gave up 0 bases and V 11 bases, and 15 bases lay outside the gene matches. The CDR3 DNA reads TGTGCCTGTTCCGGGACAGGGGCTACCCTTATGAACACTGAAGCTTTCTTT. Protein sequence: CACSGTGATLMNTEAFF.

The chain links TRBV3-1 (or the pseudogene TRBV3-2) to TRBJ2-1, with 7 nucleotides matching TRBD1. V lost 0 bases and J lost 3; bases outside the gene matches: 5. CDR3 size: 16 residues. CDR1 LGHDT and CDR2 YNNKEL come from the germline V gene (reference sequence). CDR3 sequence (DNA): TGTGCCAGCAGCCAAGAGCGAGACAGGGACTACAATGAGCAGTTCTTC. It specifies CASSQERDRDYNEQFF.

V usage is TRBV10-3 and J usage is TRBJ2-7, with 7 bases fitting TRBD1. V dropped 6 bases and J dropped 0; count of bases not matched to a gene: 8. This CDR3 comprises 15 residues. Looked up from germline, CDR1 is ENHRY and CDR2 is SYGVKD. The CDR3 DNA follows: TGTGCCATCAGAGTGGGGACAGAAAGCTCCTACGAGCAGTACTTC. Translated: CAIRVGTESSYEQYF.

The rearrangement joins TRBV27 to TRBJ2-5; D is perhaps TRBD1 (5 bases). Germline CDR1 reads MNHEY; CDR2 reads SMNVEV (reference sequence). The CDR3 totals 14 residues. The V gene lost 2 bases and the J gene lost 5 bases, with 12 bases spanning the gap. The CDR3 region is CASSLGAVRETQYF. The CDR3 nucleotides read TGTGCCAGCAGTTTAGGGGCGGTGAGGGAGACCCAGTACTTC.

V usage is TRBV29-1 and J usage is TRBJ1-5; D unresolved. Germline-derived CDR1 and CDR2 are SQVTM and ANQGSEA. V lost 6 bases, J lost 6 bases, and 18 bases lay in between. The CDR3 extends over 14 amino acids. Here the CDR3 DNA reads TGCAGCGTCCAGGAGGGAGGGCTCGCTCAGCCCCAGCATTTT. It specifies CSVQEGGLAQPQHF.

The chain's CDR3 is CASSLAGGETQYF. The DNA of the CDR3 is TGTGCCAGCAGCCTCGCCGGTGGGGAGACCCAGTACTTC. The rearrangement links TRBV3-1 (or the pseudogene TRBV3-2) to TRBJ2-5; D gene uncertain. V lost 4 bases and J lost 5, with 11 bases in between. The CDR3 has 13 amino acids. Germline loops: CDR1 LGHDT, CDR2 YNNKEL (reference sequence).

The chain carries TRBV7-9 and TRBJ1-4; 7 positions match TRBD1. This CDR3 region has 14 residues. Germline-derived CDR1 and CDR2 are SEHNR and FQNEAQ (reference sequence). The ends lost 5 bases at V and 3 bases at J; junction bases unmatched: 3. In DNA, the CDR3 is TGTGCCAGCAGCCCCGACAGGGCTAATGAAAAACTGTTTTTT. As protein: CASSPDRANEKLFF.

Points on this clone: The sample holds other DNA sequences that translate to the same CDR3. The chain links TRBV5-1 to TRBJ2-7; D not resolved. Trimming stripped 4 bases from V and 0 bases from J, with 5 bases between. This CDR3 contains 12 residues. In germline, CDR1 is SGHRS, CDR2 YFSETQ. CDR3 in DNA: TGCGCCAGCAGCCGCGACTCCTACGAGCAGTACTTC. Translating it yields CASSRDSYEQYF. Using reference TRBV5-1 and TRBJ2-7 for the parts outside the CDR3, the full variable domain is KAGVTQTPRYLIKTRGQQVTLSCSPISGHRSVSWYQQTPGQGLQFLFEYFSETQRNKGNFPGRFSGRQFSNSRSEMNVSTLELGDSALYLCASSRDSYEQYFGPGTRLTVT.

The genes are TRBV29-1 and TRBJ2-1; TRBD2 agrees at 13 bases. Germline V gene data show CDR1 as SQVTM and CDR2 as ANQGSEA. Trimming at V came to 7 bases and at J to 2 bases, leaving 2 bases not matched to a gene. The CDR3 loop spans 14 amino acids. CDR3: CSAGLAGTYNEQFF. In DNA form, the CDR3 reads TGCAGCGCGGGACTAGCGGGGACCTACAATGAGCAGTTCTTC.

V and J are TRBV27 and TRBJ2-1; 10 bases agree with TRBD1. Germline V gene data show CDR1 as MNHEY and CDR2 as SMNVEV (reference sequence). This CDR3 has 17 amino acids. With V trimmed by 2 bases and J by 10 bases, 14 bases remained unmatched. The CDR3 nucleotides are TGTGCCAGCAGTTTAAGCCGGGTTCGGGACAGGGGTTGGGAGCAGTTCTTC. Protein: CASSLSRVRDRGWEQFF.

The chain combines TRBV6-2 or TRBV6-3 with TRBJ2-1, with 7 positions matching TRBD2. CDR3 size: 15 residues. Germline V gene lookup returns CDR1 MNHEY and CDR2 SVGEGT. V trimming: 6 bases; J trimming: 8 bases; junction bases outside the gene matches: 13. The CDR3 sequence is CASSTAGAGRDEQFF. The CDR3 nucleotides read TGTGCCAGCAGCACGGCGGGAGCAGGGCGCGATGAGCAGTTCTTC.

The V gene is TRBV29-1, the J gene TRBJ2-5; D not resolved. V lost 3 bases and J 5 bases, leaving 7 bases between the germline ends. The germline V gene encodes CDR1 SQVTM and CDR2 ANQGSEA. This CDR3 has 11 amino acids. The CDR3 coding sequence is TGCAGCGTTGATGCTGGCGAGACCCAGTACTTC. Translated: CSVDAGETQYF.